In this sample, the clone carrying this T cell receptor (beta chain) turned up many times. Its target is unknown. The data were obtained in a study of molecular identifiers for immune sequencing clone quantification. This CDR3 has 15 residues. Looked up from germline, CDR1 is SGHNT and CDR2 is YYREEE (reference sequence). V lost 0 bases and J 3 bases, leaving 13 bases between the germline ends. Naive CD8 T cells were picked out by sorting for CD8+CD4-CCR7+CD45RA+. Study-wide results and limits: Among effectors, clones above 20 RNA copies held over 97% of molecules; among naive cells, under 1%. Identical barcode-sharing TCR molecules could lead to underestimated sizes for highly expanded clones.

Previously described methods with listed TCR primers produced the bulk TCR libraries. TCRdb independently ran MiXCR on the PCR reads; one entry per CDR3 protein. The repertoire holds about 640,000 distinct CDR3 sequences, with roughly 21% as singletons. This chain uses TRBV5-4 with TRBJ2-7; possible D gene TRBD2, 5 bases. Sequencing was carried out using naive CD8+ T cells from blood, with Jurkat cell RNA spiked in. Subset defined: FACS-sorted CD8+CD4-CCR7+CD45RA+ naive T cells. The receptor's source is a human donor in good health. Some libraries in this study had Jurkat cell RNA spiked in. CDR3 protein: CASSLEVGRGYEQYF. CDR3 in DNA: TGTGCCAGCAGCTTGGAGGTGGGCCGGGGCTACGAGCAGTACTTC.